This record looks at one T cell receptor beta chain sequence and its context. The table came from immunoSEQ multiplex PCR; TCRdb's copy has only in-frame clones and leaves some out. The sample lists under 200,000 clones, 79% occurring once. The CDR3 consists of 16 residues. These data belong to a study of blood T cell repertoires in COVID-19. The rearrangement links TRBV21-1 to TRBJ1-2; the DNA was not compared with TRBD1, the D call given in the table. TRBV21-1 is listed as a pseudogene. The clonotype was recovered from a woman between 65 and 79 years old in a cohort exposed to, infected with or recovered from COVID-19 (not recorded which). What was sequenced was PBMCs or T cells enriched from blood (not recorded which). The CDR3 DNA reads TGTGCCAGCATAGCAATGAAGACAGGGGGCCCCTATGGCTACACCTTC. Translating it yields CASIAMKTGGPYGYTF.